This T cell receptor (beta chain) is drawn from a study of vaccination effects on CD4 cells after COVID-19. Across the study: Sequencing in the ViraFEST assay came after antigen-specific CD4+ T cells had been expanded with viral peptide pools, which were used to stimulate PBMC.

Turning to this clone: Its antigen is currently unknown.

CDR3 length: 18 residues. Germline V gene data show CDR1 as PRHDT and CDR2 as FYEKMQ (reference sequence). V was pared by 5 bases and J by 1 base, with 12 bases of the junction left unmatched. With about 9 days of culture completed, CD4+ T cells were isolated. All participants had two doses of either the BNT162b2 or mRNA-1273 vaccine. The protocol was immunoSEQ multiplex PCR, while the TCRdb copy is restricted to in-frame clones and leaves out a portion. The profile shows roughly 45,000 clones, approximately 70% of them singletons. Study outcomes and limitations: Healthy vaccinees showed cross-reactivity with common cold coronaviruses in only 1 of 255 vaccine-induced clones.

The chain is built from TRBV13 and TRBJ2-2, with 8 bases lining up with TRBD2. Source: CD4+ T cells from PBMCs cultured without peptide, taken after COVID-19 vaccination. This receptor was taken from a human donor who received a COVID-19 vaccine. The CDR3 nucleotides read TGTGCCAGCAGCCGGCCGCATAGACTAGCGCAGAACACCGGGGAGCTGTTTTTT. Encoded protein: CASSRPHRLAQNTGELFF.